This T cell receptor (beta chain) is drawn from a study of identifying expanded T cells in peripheral blood. Regarding this clone: Its antigen is unknown.

Assay: immunoSEQ multiplex PCR; the TCRdb copy retains only in-frame clones and omits some. Of about 120,000 clones listed, approximately 80% are singletons. The V gene lost 7 bases and the J gene lost 6 bases, with 27 bases spanning the gap. Germline-derived CDR1 and CDR2 are SEHNR and FQNEAQ (reference sequence). The CDR3 loop spans 17 amino acids. Study results and caveats: Roughly two-week clone count variance significantly increased as total template count grew.

Healthy donors had no documented immune events, such as infections, while sampled. The chain is built from TRBV7-9 and TRBJ1-2; perhaps TRBD1 as D (6 bases). The specimen sequenced was blood. This TCR was sampled from a person aged 18 to 70 in good health. CDR3 coding DNA: TGTGCCAGCACCGCTACGGGGTCGGGGGCCACTGGGCATGGCTACACCTTC. This encodes CASTATGSGATGHGYTF.